The 3 T cell receptor beta chains presented below share a single source sample, sequenced in a study of identifying expanded T cells in peripheral blood. TCRdb keeps only in-frame clones here, not all; method: immunoSEQ multiplex PCR. In the table there are roughly 84,000 clones, around nine tenths of which are singletons. The sample consisted of blood. These TCRs come from a person between 18 and 69 years old in good health.

The chain recombines TRBV5-1 with TRBJ1-5, with D perhaps matching TRBD1 (6 bases). The CDR3 length is 15 residues. Germline V gives CDR1 SGHRS, CDR2 YFSETQ. The V end lost 4 bases, the J end lost 0 bases, and 11 bases lay between the germline ends. The CDR3 sequence is CASSVGASSNQPQHF. CDR3 nucleotide sequence: TGCGCCAGCAGCGTGGGGGCGAGTAGCAATCAGCCCCAGCATTTT.

The chain couples TRBV27 to TRBJ2-7; TRBD2 matches at 10 bases. The germline V gene has CDR1 MNHEY and CDR2 SMNVEV (reference sequence). The CDR3 contains 13 residues. The ends lost 6 bases at V and 9 bases at J; junction bases unmatched: 8. CDR3 in amino acids: CASRSSGRTGQYF. The CDR3 nucleotides read TGTGCCAGCAGGTCTAGCGGGAGAACTGGGCAGTACTTC.

The chain has TRBV6-5 and TRBJ2-5; 8 bases line up with TRBD1. The CDR3 runs to 16 residues. J was trimmed by 2 bases and V by 0 bases; bases with no gene match: 5. Germline assignment: CDR1 MNHEY and CDR2 SVGAGI. Written as DNA, the CDR3 is TGTGCCAGCAGTTACTCTATAAGACAGGGGCAAGAGACCCAGTACTTC. Translation gives CASSYSIRQGQETQYF.